This T cell receptor beta chain was captured by sequencing in a study of control samples from healthy donors and cancer patients. The table came from immunoSEQ multiplex PCR; TCRdb's copy has only in-frame clones and leaves some out. The repertoire has approximately 140,000 clones, roughly 92% of them found once; the top ten carry around 11%. Per germline, CDR1 MDHEN and CDR2 SYDVKM. This CDR3 is 15 amino acids long. With V trimmed by 5 bases and J by 2 bases, 7 bases remained unmatched. The chain joins TRBV28 to TRBJ2-7, with 9 bases lining up with TRBD1. This receptor was identified in a man younger than 40 in good health. What was sequenced was blood. CDR3 region: CASSPGQGIPYEQYF. The CDR3 DNA reads TGTGCCAGCAGTCCGGGACAGGGAATACCCTACGAGCAGTACTTC.